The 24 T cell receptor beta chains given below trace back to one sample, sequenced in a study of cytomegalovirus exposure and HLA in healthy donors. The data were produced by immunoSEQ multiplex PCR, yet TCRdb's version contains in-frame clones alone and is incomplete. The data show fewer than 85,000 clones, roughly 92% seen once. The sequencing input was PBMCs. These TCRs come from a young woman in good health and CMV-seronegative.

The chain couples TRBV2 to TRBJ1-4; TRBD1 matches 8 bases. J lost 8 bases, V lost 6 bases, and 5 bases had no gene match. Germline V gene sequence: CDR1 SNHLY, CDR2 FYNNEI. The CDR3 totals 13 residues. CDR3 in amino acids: CASRDTGGEKLFF. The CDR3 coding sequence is TGTGCCAGCAGAGACACAGGGGGGGAAAAACTGTTTTTT.

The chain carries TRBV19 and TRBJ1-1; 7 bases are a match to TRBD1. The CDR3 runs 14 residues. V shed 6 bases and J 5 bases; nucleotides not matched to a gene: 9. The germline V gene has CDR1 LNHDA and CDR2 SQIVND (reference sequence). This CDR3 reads CASSQIQGLTEAFF. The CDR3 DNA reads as TGTGCCAGTAGCCAAATACAGGGGCTGACTGAAGCTTTCTTT.

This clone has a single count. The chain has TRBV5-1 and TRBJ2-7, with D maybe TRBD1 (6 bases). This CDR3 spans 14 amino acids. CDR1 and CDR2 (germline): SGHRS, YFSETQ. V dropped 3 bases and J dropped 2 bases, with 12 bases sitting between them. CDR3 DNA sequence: TGCGCCAGCAGCTCTATGGGGGCCACCTACGAGCAGTACTTC. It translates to CASSSMGATYEQYF.

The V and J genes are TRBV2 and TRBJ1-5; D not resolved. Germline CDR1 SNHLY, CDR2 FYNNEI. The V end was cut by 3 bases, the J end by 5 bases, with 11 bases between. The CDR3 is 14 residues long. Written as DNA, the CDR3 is TGTGCCAGCAGTGAGGGCGCGGGCTATCAGCCCCAGCATTTT. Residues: CASSEGAGYQPQHF.

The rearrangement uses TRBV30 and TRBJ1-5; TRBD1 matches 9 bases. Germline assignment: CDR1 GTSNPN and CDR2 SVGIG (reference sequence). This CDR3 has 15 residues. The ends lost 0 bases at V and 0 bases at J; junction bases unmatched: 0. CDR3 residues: CAWSVGQGSNQPQHF. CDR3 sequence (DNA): TGTGCCTGGAGTGTGGGACAGGGTAGCAATCAGCCCCAGCATTTT.

The chain's CDR3 is CASSVLRGANNEQFF. The CDR3 DNA reads TGTGCCAGCAGCGTTCTGCGGGGGGCCAACAATGAGCAGTTCTTC. The rearrangement joins TRBV9 to TRBJ2-1; 8 bases map to TRBD2. The J segment lost 5 bases and the V segment lost 2 bases, leaving 6 bases of the junction unmatched. Looked up from germline, CDR1 is SGDLS and CDR2 is YYNGEE. The CDR3 covers 15 residues.

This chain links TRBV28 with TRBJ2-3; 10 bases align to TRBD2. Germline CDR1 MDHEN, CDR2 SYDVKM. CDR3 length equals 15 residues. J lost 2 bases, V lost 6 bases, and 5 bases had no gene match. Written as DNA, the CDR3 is TGTGCCAGCAGGACAAGCGGGGGGGTCACAGATACGCAGTATTTT. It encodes CASRTSGGVTDTQYF.

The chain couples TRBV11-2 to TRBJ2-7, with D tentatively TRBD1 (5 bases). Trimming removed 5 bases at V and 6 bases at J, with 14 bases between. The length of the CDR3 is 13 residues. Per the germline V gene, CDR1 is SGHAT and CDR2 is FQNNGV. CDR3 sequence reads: CASSLRRAFEQYF. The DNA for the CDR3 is TGTGCCAGCAGCCTGCGCAGGGCGTTCGAGCAGTACTTC.

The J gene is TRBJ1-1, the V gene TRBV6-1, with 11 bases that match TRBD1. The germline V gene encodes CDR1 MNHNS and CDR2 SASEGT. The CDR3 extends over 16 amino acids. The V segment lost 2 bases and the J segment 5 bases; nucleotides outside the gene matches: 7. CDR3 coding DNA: TGTGCCAGCAGTGAAAAGGCCGGGACAGGGGGTACTGAAGCTTTCTTT. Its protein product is CASSEKAGTGGTEAFF.

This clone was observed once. CDR3: CASSTTVGTQYF. The CDR3 DNA is TGTGCCAGCAGCACGACAGTGGGGACCCAGTACTTC. The chain combines TRBV5-6 with TRBJ2-5, with D tentatively TRBD1 (5 bases). Germline CDR1 and CDR2: SGHDT and YYEEEE. The V and J ends lost 4 bases and 7 bases respectively, with 11 bases between them. There are 12 residues in the CDR3. Supplemented by reference TRBV5-6 and TRBJ2-5, the full variable domain reads DAGVTQSPTHLIKTRGQQVTLRCSPKSGHDTVSWYQQALGQGPQFIFQYYEEEERQRGNFPDRFSGHQFPNYSSELNVNALLLGDSALYLCASSTTVGTQYFGPGTRLLVL.

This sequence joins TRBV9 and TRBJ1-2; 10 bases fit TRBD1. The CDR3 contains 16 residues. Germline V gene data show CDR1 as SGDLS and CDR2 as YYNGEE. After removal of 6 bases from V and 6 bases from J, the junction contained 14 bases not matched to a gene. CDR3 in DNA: TGTGCCAGCACCACGCGGCCGACAGGGGGCCAGAATGGCTACACCTTC. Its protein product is CASTTRPTGGQNGYTF.

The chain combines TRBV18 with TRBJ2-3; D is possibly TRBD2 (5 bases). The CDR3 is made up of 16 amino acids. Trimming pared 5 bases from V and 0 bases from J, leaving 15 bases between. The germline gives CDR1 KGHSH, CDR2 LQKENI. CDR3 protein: CASSKEVTPSTDTQYF. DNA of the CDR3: TGTGCCAGCTCAAAGGAGGTTACGCCAAGCACAGATACGCAGTATTTT.

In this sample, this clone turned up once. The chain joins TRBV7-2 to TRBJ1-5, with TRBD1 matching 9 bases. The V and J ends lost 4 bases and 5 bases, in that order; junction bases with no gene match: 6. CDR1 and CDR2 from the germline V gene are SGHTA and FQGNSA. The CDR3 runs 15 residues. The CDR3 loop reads CASSSGTGRDQPQHF. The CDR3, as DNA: TGTGCCAGCAGCTCCGGGACAGGGAGAGATCAGCCCCAGCATTTT. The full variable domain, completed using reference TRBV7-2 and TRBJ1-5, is GAGVSQSPSNKVTEKGKDVELRCDPISGHTALYWYRQSLGQGLEFLIYFQGNSAPDKSGLPSDRFSAERTGGSVSTLTIQRTQQEDSAVYLCASSSGTGRDQPQHFGDGTRLSIL.

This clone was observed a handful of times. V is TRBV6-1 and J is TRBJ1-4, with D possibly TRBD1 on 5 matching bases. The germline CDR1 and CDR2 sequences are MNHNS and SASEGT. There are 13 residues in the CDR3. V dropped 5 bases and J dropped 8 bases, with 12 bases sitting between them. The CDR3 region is CASSTRQWEKLFF. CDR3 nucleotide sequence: TGTGCCAGCAGTACTCGACAGTGGGAAAAACTGTTTTTT.

In DNA, the CDR3 is TGTGCCAGCAGCTCCACAGGGACAGGGCGACATACGCAGTATTTT. As protein: CASSSTGTGRHTQYF. This chain uses TRBV7-3 with TRBJ2-3, with TRBD1 matching over 9 bases. The CDR3 sequence is 15 residues long. Germline V gives CDR1 SGHTA, CDR2 FQGTGA. J was trimmed by 7 bases and V by 4 bases; bases with no gene match: 9. The entire variable domain, with the rest obtained from reference TRBV7-3 and TRBJ2-3, is as follows: GAGVSQTPSNKVTEKGKYVELRCDPISGHTALYWYRQSLGQGPEFLIYFQGTGAADDSGLPNDRFFAVRPEGSVSTLKIQRTERGDSAVYLCASSSTGTGRHTQYFGPGTRLTVL.

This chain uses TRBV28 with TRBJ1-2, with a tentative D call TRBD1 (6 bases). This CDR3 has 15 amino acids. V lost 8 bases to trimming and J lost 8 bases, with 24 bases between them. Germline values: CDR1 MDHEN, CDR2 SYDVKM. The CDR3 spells CASLTIGAGARGYTF. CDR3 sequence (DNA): TGTGCCAGCCTTACCATAGGGGCGGGGGCGAGGGGCTACACCTTC.

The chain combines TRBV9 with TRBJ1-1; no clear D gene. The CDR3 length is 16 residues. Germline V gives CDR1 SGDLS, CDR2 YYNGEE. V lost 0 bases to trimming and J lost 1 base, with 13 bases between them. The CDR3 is CASSVDRYSENTEAFF. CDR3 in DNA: TGTGCCAGCAGCGTAGATAGGTACAGTGAGAACACTGAAGCTTTCTTT.

CDR3 coding DNA: TGTGCCAGCAGTGTACGGGACAGAAGCTCCTACAATGAGCAGTTCTTC. It codes for CASSVRDRSSYNEQFF. The chain couples TRBV6-4 to TRBJ2-1; 7 bases match TRBD1. Germline V gene data show CDR1 as MRHNA and CDR2 as SNTAGT. The CDR3 is made up of 16 amino acids. Germline trimming cut 4 bases from V and 0 bases from J; bases unmatched to any gene: 6.

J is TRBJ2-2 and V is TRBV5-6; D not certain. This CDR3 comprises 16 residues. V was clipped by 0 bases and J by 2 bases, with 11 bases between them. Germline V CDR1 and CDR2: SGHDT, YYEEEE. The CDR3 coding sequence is TGTGCCAGCAGCTTGGGACTCAGCGTAAACACCGGGGAGCTGTTTTTT. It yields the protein CASSLGLSVNTGELFF. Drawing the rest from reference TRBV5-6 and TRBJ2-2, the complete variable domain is DAGVTQSPTHLIKTRGQQVTLRCSPKSGHDTVSWYQQALGQGPQFIFQYYEEEERQRGNFPDRFSGHQFPNYSSELNVNALLLGDSALYLCASSLGLSVNTGELFFGEGSRLTVL.

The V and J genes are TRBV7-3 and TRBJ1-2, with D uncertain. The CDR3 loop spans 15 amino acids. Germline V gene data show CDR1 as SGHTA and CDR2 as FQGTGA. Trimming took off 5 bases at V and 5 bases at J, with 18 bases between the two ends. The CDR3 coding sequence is TGTGCCAGCAGCGTGGATCGTCAAAAGCGGTATGGCTACACCTTC. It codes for CASSVDRQKRYGYTF.

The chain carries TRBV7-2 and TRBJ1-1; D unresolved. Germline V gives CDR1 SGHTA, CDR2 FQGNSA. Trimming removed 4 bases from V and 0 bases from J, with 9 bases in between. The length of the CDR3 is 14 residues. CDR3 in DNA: TGTGCCAGCAGCTCCCAAGCTATGAACACTGAAGCTTTCTTT. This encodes CASSSQAMNTEAFF.

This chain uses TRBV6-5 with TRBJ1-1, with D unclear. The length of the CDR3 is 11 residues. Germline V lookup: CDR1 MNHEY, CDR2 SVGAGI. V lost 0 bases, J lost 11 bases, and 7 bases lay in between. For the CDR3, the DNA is TGTGCCAGCAGTTACTCTGCCCGGGCTTTCTTT. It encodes CASSYSARAFF.

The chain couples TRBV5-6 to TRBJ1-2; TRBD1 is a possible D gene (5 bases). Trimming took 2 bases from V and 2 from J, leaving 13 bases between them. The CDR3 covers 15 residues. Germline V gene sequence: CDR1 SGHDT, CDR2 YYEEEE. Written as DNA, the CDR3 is TGTGCCAGCAGCTTAGGCCTGCAGGGAAACTATGGCTACACCTTC. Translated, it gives CASSLGLQGNYGYTF.

The CDR3 DNA reads as TGTGCCAGTAGTATCCGACTAGCGGGGGGACAAGAGACCCAGTACTTC. Amino acids: CASSIRLAGGQETQYF. V and J are TRBV19 and TRBJ2-5, with 13 bases matching TRBD2. The CDR3 sequence is 16 residues long. V shed 3 bases, J shed 2 bases, and the junction held 3 bases outside the gene matches. Germline V CDR1 and CDR2: LNHDA, SQIVND (reference sequence).